A single T cell receptor beta chain is shown here with its context. The clone's antigen remains unknown. Base quality data are lacking; no much larger clone is found one base away. Deletion took 5 bases off V and 6 bases off J, with a span of 18 bases between the germline ends. The CDR3 sequence holds 15 residues, the cysteine and phenylalanine included. Here the CDR3 DNA is all that survives: 45 bases in frame from base 1. The germline V gene provides CDR1 MDHEN and CDR2 SYDVKM. These data originate in a study of shared clonotypes between healthy human individuals (dated by TCRdb to about 2020). Turning to the overall study: The cohort comprised two women and three men aged 18 to 49 years. Per donor, three plates each were used for CD4 naive and CD4 memory, two for CD8 naive, and one for CD8 memory. The study deeply sequenced blood TCR repertoires of about 5 healthy adults to estimate repertoire size and the extent of clonotype sharing between individuals. Libraries were prepared and TCR repertoires were sequenced by different laboratories using diverse techniques, in order to increase sequencing depth and limit assay-specific biases. Between about 0.8 and 9.5 billion PBMCs per donor were obtained by leukapheresis. Broader findings and caveats from the paper: Rarefaction of sorted-subset datasets indicated incomplete sequencing despite the large sequencing depth. Estimated clonotype richness was generally larger for naive than for memory subsets. Compared with non-shared clonotypes, clonotypes shared by all four sorted-subset donors had higher generation probabilities. Roughly 5% of naive CD4, 3.5% of naive CD8, approximately 2.2% of memory CD4, and 0.4% of memory CD8 clonotypes were shared across several donors. Because the study included only a small number of donors, the genetic and exposure-history diversity represented was limited. Sampling was restricted to blood, and TCR repertoires in tissue are likely to differ from TCR repertoires in blood. Based on pairwise subsampling, the degree of clonotype sharing among donors was expected to be affected by sequencing depth.

Using the deep immunoSEQ assay, TCR CDR3 regions were amplified from genomic DNA by multiplex PCR. For each cell subset, the extracted genomic DNA was distributed evenly across all wells of several immunoSEQ 96-well plates, and each plate served as one replicate. Each replicate PCR for sorted subsets received about 0.2 ug genomic DNA, equal to 30,000 or so T cell genomes. Purified libraries were measured with a Qubit 3.0 fluorometer, size-checked on a Bioanalyzer 2100, and measured again with the KAPA Library Quantification kit. Every immunoSEQ 96-well plate was sequenced on a dedicated single-read 150-cycle Illumina NextSeq 550 flow cell. From the authors' description of their analysis: Because the immunoSEQ output held only junctional sequences and lacked quality scores, the filtering could not match the filtering applied to full-length reads. To assign V/J genes and CDR3, sequences were annotated using PyIR, a Python wrapper for IgBLAST v1.9, with IMGT germline references. Reads were filtered out if the reads had weak V/J assignments (E-value above 1e-6), no CDR3, stop codons, out-of-frame junctions, or ambiguous translated residues. V3J clonotypes were defined by identical inferred V gene, J gene, and CDR3 amino acid sequence. The percentage overlap between two repertoires was calculated by dividing the number of shared unique clonotypes by the size of the smaller repertoire. Richness of each repertoire was evaluated using RTK rarefaction, the Chao1 estimator, and Recon v2.1 estimates of unobserved clonotypes. For all TCRbeta clonotypes obtained by the gDNA method from a handful of donors, generation probabilities were computed with OLGA. TCRdb stores this immuneACCESS table with in-frame sequences only. Part of the clones is absent; in the studies checked, under half of the shortfall reflects unresolved V genes, and no reason is known for the rest. V and J calls and clone size are copied from that table; D and trimming were computed from the DNA. Recorded for this sample are roughly 2.2 million clones; 85% to 95% of them occurred a single time. The ten largest clones add up to around 0.4% of the sample.

Donors were healthy HIV-negative adults with no recently reported acute infections or vaccinations. Every donor was a Caucasian adult living in Nashville, Tennessee, USA. CD4+ T cells were enriched through magnetic negative selection, after which naive cells were positively selected on CD45RA and the remaining negative fraction served as the memory subset. Blood was collected by leukapheresis, and PBMCs were isolated by Ficoll-Histopaque density gradient centrifugation and then cryopreserved in liquid nitrogen vapor phase. Purity and quantity of every magnetically sorted T cell population were checked by analytical flow cytometry. From each sorted fraction, genomic DNA was isolated and quantified by UV absorbance on a Nanodrop 2000c.

The rearrangement joined TRBV28 to TRBJ2-3; the D gene remains uncertain. Sequencing used naive CD4+ T cells from PBMCs. Reading the label with the study, this specimen's cell subset or site is: CD45RA+ positively selected. The clonotype was recovered from a man aged 18 to 29 in good health. Some clones in this sample may be carry-over from other donors' samples. The CDR3 reads CASSTRSADLDTQYF. The nucleotide sequence reads TGTGCCAGCAGTACCCGATCAGCAGACCTGGATACGCAGTATTTT.